The 18 T cell receptor beta chains given below trace back to one sample, sequenced in a study of T cells in localized non-small cell lung cancer. TCRdb's copy holds only in-frame clones and misses some; the assay was immunoSEQ multiplex PCR. The data contain roughly 25,000 clones, about 88% of them singletons. The specimen comprised peripheral blood, sampled before any cancer treatment. The receptors originated from a female donor older than 55 with stage II squamous cell lung carcinoma.

The chain has TRBV6-5 and TRBJ1-1, with D unclear. The CDR3 spans 14 residues. Germline V gene sequence: CDR1 MNHEY, CDR2 SVGAGI. V was trimmed by 5 bases and J by 5 bases, leaving 15 bases between them. CDR3 sequence reads: CASSDTQRSTEAFF. DNA of the CDR3: TGTGCCAGCAGTGATACGCAAAGGAGTACTGAAGCTTTCTTT.

CDR3 residues: CAWSVGGGETDTQYF. The CDR3, as DNA: TGTGCCTGGAGTGTAGGGGGCGGGGAAACAGATACGCAGTATTTT. The V gene is TRBV30, the J gene TRBJ2-3; a possible D gene is TRBD1 (7 bases). The germline gives CDR1 GTSNPN, CDR2 SVGIG (reference sequence). V was cut by 0 bases and J by 3 bases, with 13 bases left in between. This CDR3 contains 15 residues.

This clone was seen a single time. This chain joins TRBV5-1 and TRBJ1-1; D may be TRBD1 (6 bases). This CDR3 spans 14 amino acids. The V gene's germline CDR1 is SGHRS and CDR2 YFSETQ. V gave up 0 bases and J gave up 7 bases, with 13 bases separating them. CDR3 sequence: CASSLARDNFEAFF. CDR3 coding DNA: TGCGCCAGCAGCTTGGCGAGGGACAACTTTGAAGCTTTCTTT.

The gene calls are TRBV7-2 and TRBJ1-1, with 11 bases matching TRBD1. The germline V gene encodes CDR1 SGHTA and CDR2 FQGNSA. Germline trimming cut 6 bases from V and 13 bases from J; bases unmatched to any gene: 16. CDR3 size: 15 residues. In nucleotides, the CDR3 is TGTGCCAGCAGTCACGGGGGGACAGGGGGATCATATGGTTTCTTT. Translating gives CASSHGGTGGSYGFF.

J is TRBJ1-3 and V is TRBV9, with D perhaps matching TRBD1 (5 bases). This CDR3 region has 15 residues. The germline V and J ends were trimmed by 4 bases and 4 bases, with 15 bases remaining between them. Germline CDR1 and CDR2: SGDLS and YYNGEE. The CDR3 DNA is TGTGCCAGCAGCTCTCTCGGGGGGACGGGAAACACCATATATTTT. As protein: CASSSLGGTGNTIYF. Full variable domain (outside the CDR3, taken from reference TRBV9 and TRBJ1-3): DSGVTQTPKHLITATGQRVTLRCSPRSGDLSVYWYQQSLDQGLQFLIQYYNGEERAKGNILERFSAQQFPDLHSELNLSSLELGDSALYFCASSSLGGTGNTIYFGEGSWLTVV.

This chain joins TRBV6-5 and TRBJ2-7; 9 positions match TRBD1. With V trimmed by 5 bases and J by 7 bases, 9 bases remained unmatched. CDR3 length: 14 residues. CDR1 is MNHEY and CDR2 is SVGAGI in the germline V gene. The CDR3 DNA is TGTGCCAGCAGTGACCGGACAGGGGTATGGGAGCAGTACTTC. Its translation: CASSDRTGVWEQYF.

This clone was detected a few times. The V gene is TRBV5-1, the J gene TRBJ2-5, with a tentative D call TRBD2 (5 bases). V was pared by 6 bases and J by 5 bases, with 14 bases between. This CDR3 comprises 13 residues. The germline gives CDR1 SGHRS, CDR2 YFSETQ. The CDR3 loop reads CASKRGSRETQYF. CDR3 in DNA: TGCGCCAGCAAACGGGGATCGAGGGAGACCCAGTACTTC.

The chain employs TRBV5-4 and TRBJ1-2; 11 bases are shared with TRBD1. The CDR3 totals 14 residues. Germline V CDR1 and CDR2: SGHNT, YYREEE (reference sequence). Losses at the gene ends were 4 bases for V and 5 bases for J; bases not matched to a gene: 4. CDR3: CASSLGQGEYGYTF. The CDR3, as DNA: TGTGCCAGCAGCCTGGGACAGGGGGAATATGGCTACACCTTC.

The V call is TRBV5-6, the J call TRBJ2-1, with 12 bases matching TRBD2. The CDR3 consists of 15 residues. V lost 3 bases and J lost 6; bases outside the gene matches: 4. CDR1 and CDR2 (germline): SGHDT, YYEEEE. The CDR3 region is CASSSLAGGPNEQFF. The CDR3 nucleotides are TGTGCCAGCAGCTCTCTAGCGGGAGGGCCCAATGAGCAGTTCTTC.

The chain carries TRBV19 and TRBJ2-1; D could derive from TRBD1 or TRBD2 (5 bases each). V was trimmed by 9 bases and J by 0 bases, leaving 9 bases between them. The CDR3 runs to 13 residues. Germline V lookup: CDR1 LNHDA, CDR2 SQIVND (reference sequence). This CDR3 is CASGAYSYNEQFF. As DNA, the CDR3 is TGTGCCAGCGGGGCCTACTCCTACAATGAGCAGTTCTTC.

The rearrangement joins TRBV5-1 to TRBJ2-1; the D gene is possibly TRBD1 (6 bases). V was clipped by 5 bases and J by 3 bases, with 9 bases between them. Germline-derived CDR1 and CDR2 are SGHRS and YFSETQ. This CDR3 has 13 residues. The CDR3 nucleotides read TGCGCCAGCAGGTCGGACAGCTACAATGAGCAGTTCTTC. It translates to CASRSDSYNEQFF.

The gene calls are TRBV11-2 and TRBJ1-1; D is unresolved. The CDR3 has 13 amino acids. The V end lost 1 base, the J end lost 3 bases, and 6 bases lay between the germline ends. Germline V gene sequence: CDR1 SGHAT, CDR2 FQNNGV. The CDR3 sequence is CASSLGVDTEAFF. For the CDR3, the DNA is TGTGCCAGCAGCTTAGGTGTGGACACTGAAGCTTTCTTT. The complete variable domain, with remaining parts taken from reference TRBV11-2 and TRBJ1-1, reads EAGVAQSPRYKIIEKRQSVAFWCNPISGHATLYWYQQILGQGPKLLIQFQNNGVVDDSQLPKDRFSAERLKGVDSTLKIQPAKLEDSAVYLCASSLGVDTEAFFGQGTRLTVV.

V usage is TRBV7-2 and J usage is TRBJ2-5; D is ambiguous. CDR1 and CDR2 from the germline V gene are SGHTA and FQGNSA. The V end lost 1 base, the J end lost 5 bases, and 14 bases lay between the germline ends. This CDR3 has 15 residues. The CDR3 DNA reads as TGTGCCAGCAGCTTAGTCGGCACCAGATGGGAGACCCAGTACTTC. This sequence encodes CASSLVGTRWETQYF.

J is TRBJ2-6 and V is TRBV7-9; no definite D call. In germline, CDR1 is SEHNR, CDR2 FQNEAQ (reference sequence). The CDR3 is made up of 14 amino acids. V dropped 5 bases and J dropped 4 bases, with 9 bases sitting between them. The CDR3 region is CASSLDAGANVLTF. CDR3 sequence (DNA): TGTGCCAGCAGCCTCGACGCCGGGGCCAACGTCCTGACTTTC.

The chain uses TRBV6-1 and TRBJ2-5; 7 bases map to TRBD1. V shed 6 bases, J shed 1 base, and the junction held 5 bases outside the gene matches. The CDR3 length is 14 residues. The germline V gene encodes CDR1 MNHNS and CDR2 SASEGT. The CDR3 region is CASSEWDSQETQYF. The CDR3 bases are TGTGCCAGCAGCGAGTGGGACAGCCAAGAGACCCAGTACTTC.

The V call is TRBV27, the J call TRBJ1-2; weak D call: TRBD1 (6 bases). The germline V and J ends were trimmed by 4 bases and 2 bases, with 11 bases remaining between them. There are 14 residues in the CDR3. Germline V CDR1 and CDR2: MNHEY, SMNVEV (reference sequence). This CDR3 reads CASSYRGHNYGYTF. CDR3 in DNA: TGTGCCAGCAGTTATCGGGGACACAACTATGGCTACACCTTC.

A single count supports this clone. The gene calls are TRBV11-1 and TRBJ2-7, with no clear D. With 4 bases removed from V and 4 bases from J, the gap between germline ends came to 11 bases. The CDR3 is made up of 13 amino acids. The germline V gene has CDR1 SGHAT and CDR2 FQDESV (reference sequence). CDR3 sequence reads: CASSSDGYYEQYF. As DNA, the CDR3 is TGTGCCAGCAGCTCGGACGGGTATTACGAGCAGTACTTC.

This chain connects TRBV30 to TRBJ1-3, with unresolved D. Germline V lookup: CDR1 GTSNPN, CDR2 SVGIG (reference sequence). This CDR3 region has 13 residues. Trimming pared 4 bases from V and 0 bases from J, leaving 7 bases between. The CDR3 is CAWTGYSGNTIYF. In DNA, the CDR3 is TGTGCCTGGACCGGCTACTCTGGAAACACCATATATTTT.